The source of this T cell receptor beta chain is a study of graft-versus-host responses after intestinal transplantation. Study-wide background: Anti-thymocyte globulin induction preceded two to three years of tacrolimus and steroid maintenance in all recipients.

Trimming left V 2 bases short and J 1 base short, with 6 bases between. Germline CDR1 reads MNHEY; CDR2 reads SVGAGI. This CDR3 region has 15 residues. Remarks on this clone: Its cognate antigen is unknown.

Method: immunoSEQ multiplex PCR; TCRdb's copy keeps in-frame clones and lacks some. The sample yields 35,000 to 50,000 clones, roughly 94% seen once. General study points: In recipient marrow, GvH clones were found, and some appeared first in ileum or blood.

This clonotype was sampled from a human patient who received an intestinal transplant, so some T cells may come from the graft donor. The J gene is TRBJ2-6, the V gene TRBV6-5, with unresolved D. Material: PBMCs, obtained approximately 340 days after intestinal transplant. This CDR3 is CASSYISSGANVLTF. The DNA of the CDR3 is TGTGCCAGCAGTTACATCAGTTCTGGGGCCAACGTCCTGACTTTC.